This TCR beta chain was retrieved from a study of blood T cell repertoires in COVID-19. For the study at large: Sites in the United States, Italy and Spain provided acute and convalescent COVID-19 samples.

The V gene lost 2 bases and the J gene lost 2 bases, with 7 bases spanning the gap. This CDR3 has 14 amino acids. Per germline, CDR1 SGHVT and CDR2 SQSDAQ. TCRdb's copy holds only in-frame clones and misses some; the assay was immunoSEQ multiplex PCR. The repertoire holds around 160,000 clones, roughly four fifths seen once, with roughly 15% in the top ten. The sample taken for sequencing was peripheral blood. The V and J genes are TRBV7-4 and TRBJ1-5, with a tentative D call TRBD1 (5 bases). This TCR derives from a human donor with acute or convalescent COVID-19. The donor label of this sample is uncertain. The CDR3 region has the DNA TGTGCCAGCAGCTTAAAGGGGCGCAATCAGCCCCAGCATTTT. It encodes CASSLKGRNQPQHF.